Listed below are T cell receptor beta chains from one sample, sequenced in a study of spatial heterogeneity in lung cancer. TCRdb fed the 5' RACE reads into MiXCR, producing one record per CDR3 protein. The table lists tens of thousands of distinct CDR3 sequences, about 12% of them singletons. The sequences come from PBMCs, collected at surgery. These receptors originate from a male donor with early-stage non-small cell lung cancer. The CDR3 runs from the conserved cysteine through the conserved F or W. A D gene is named only where the DNA matches it firmly. The size entry is marked missing in some rows and otherwise reads once, few, many or a size class.

TRBV27	TRBJ2-7	many	TRBD1	TGTGCCAGCAGTTTTGGGGACAGCTCCTACGAGCAGTACTTC	CASSFGDSSYEQYF
TRBV10-2	TRBJ2-1	many	TRBD1	TGCGCCAGCAGTGGGACAGGGGACAATGAGCAGTTCTTC	CASSGTGDNEQFF
TRBV5-1	TRBJ2-3	NA	TRBD2	TGCGCCAGCAGCTTGAGCGGGGGACTTGAGCGAGCAGATACGCAGTATTTT	CASSLSGGLERADTQYF
TRBV4-1	TRBJ1-1	few	TRBD1	TGCGCCAGCAGCCACGACAGGGTCAGAGGGAATACTGAAGCTTTCTTT	CASSHDRVRGNTEAFF
TRBV6-2/TRBV6-3	TRBJ2-7	NA	NA	TGTGCCAGCAGTATAACCTTCCTCTACGAGCAGTACTTC	CASSITFLYEQYF
TRBV9	TRBJ1-5	few	TRBD1	TGTGTCGCACGACCGGGACAGAAAAGAATCGGCAATCAGCCCCAGCATTTT	CVARPGQKRIGNQPQHF
TRBV6-2/TRBV6-3	TRBJ2-5	few	NA	TGTGCCAGCAGTTACCATCCCGGGACTGGTGCAGCGTACTTC	CASSYHPGTGAAYF
TRBV20-1	TRBJ2-3	NA	TRBD1	TGCAGTGCTACCTCCAGGGGGCGCGTAGCAGATACGCAGTATTTT	CSATSRGRVADTQYF
TRBV7-6	TRBJ2-7	few	TRBD2	TGTGCCAGCAGCTCGACTAGCGGGGGATCCTACGAGCAGTACTTC	CASSSTSGGSYEQYF
TRBV7-2	TRBJ2-4	many	NA	TGTGCCAGCAGCCCCCGGACAGTTCCTTCCGTACAAGCCAAAAACATTCAGTACTTC	CASSPRTVPSVQAKNIQYF
TRBV7-8	TRBJ2-1	few	NA	TGTGCCAGCAGCTTATTCGGGAGAGAATACAATGAGCAGTTCTTC	CASSLFGREYNEQFF
TRBV15	TRBJ2-1	few	TRBD2	TGTGCCACCAGCAGTTTAATTCTTTTTAGCGGGGGGGCACGTTTTTATGAGCAGTTCTTC	CATSSLILFSGGARFYEQFF
TRBV7-9	TRBJ1-1	few	NA	TGTGCCAGCAGCTTAACAAGCACAGAAAGTACTGAAGCTTTCTTT	CASSLTSTESTEAFF
TRBV7-9	TRBJ2-5	many	NA	TGTGCCAGCAGCTTAGGGTCCCACCCAAGGGAGACCCAGTACTTC	CASSLGSHPRETQYF
TRBV10-3	TRBJ2-5	many	NA	TGTGCCAGCGGTCCTGGGGGGCCACAAGAGACCCAGTACTTC	CASGPGGPQETQYF
TRBV5-5	TRBJ2-1	few	NA	TGTGCCAGCAGCTTGGCCTTGGCGAACTCCTACAATGAGCAGTTCTTC	CASSLALANSYNEQFF
TRBV7-9	TRBJ2-7	NA	NA	TGTGCCAGCAGCTTAAATGATGTGGCCATGGGGGAGCAGTACTTC	CASSLNDVAMGEQYF
TRBV7-2	TRBJ2-5	NA	NA	TGTGCCAGCAGCCTAAGCGGCCTAACGATACAGTACTTC	CASSLSGLTIQYF
TRBV12-3/TRBV12-4	TRBJ2-3	NA	NA	TGTGCCAGCAGTTCCGCGGACGGCTCTGGCACAGATACGCAGTATTTT	CASSSADGSGTDTQYF
TRBV5-1	TRBJ1-1	many	NA	TGCGCCAGCAGCTTGGTGAGTTCATTGGACACTGAAGCTTTCTTT	CASSLVSSLDTEAFF
TRBV6-2/TRBV6-3	TRBJ2-5	NA	NA	TGTGCCAGCAGTTATTACCCAGAGGTGGGGACCCAGTACTTC	CASSYYPEVGTQYF
TRBV11-1	TRBJ2-1	NA	NA	TGTGCCAGCAGCTTAGCTGGACTATACAATGAGCAGTTCTTC	CASSLAGLYNEQFF
TRBV11-2	TRBJ2-2	few	NA	TGTGCCAGCAGTTTTACAGGGACCGGGGAGCTGTTTTTT	CASSFTGTGELFF
TRBV10-1	TRBJ2-5	few	TRBD1	TGCGCCAGCAGCCCAACGGTGGGGACAGGAGAAGAGACCCAGTACTTC	CASSPTVGTGEETQYF
TRBV5-1	TRBJ1-6	few	NA	TGCGCCAGCAGCTTGAGAGTGGATAATTCACCCCTCCACTTT	CASSLRVDNSPLHF
TRBV7-2	TRBJ2-3	NA	TRBD1	TGTGCCAGCAGCTTCAGACAGGGTAGCACAGATACGCAGTATTTT	CASSFRQGSTDTQYF
TRBV12-5	TRBJ1-3	few	NA	TGTGCTAGTGGTTTGGACAGCTCTGGAAACACCATATATTTT	CASGLDSSGNTIYF
TRBV19	TRBJ1-2	few	NA	TGTGCCAGTAGTTTTCTGGGACAAAACTATGGCTACACCTTC	CASSFLGQNYGYTF
TRBV11-2	TRBJ2-5	few	NA	TGTGCCAGCAGCTTAGTGGTCGGGCGCCAGGGAACCCAGTACTTC	CASSLVVGRQGTQYF
TRBV6-2/TRBV6-3	TRBJ2-5	NA	NA	TGTGCCAGCAGTTACTCGTGGCGAGAGACCCAGTACTTC	CASSYSWRETQYF
TRBV6-1	TRBJ2-3	few	TRBD2	TGTGCCAGCAGTGAAGCTGGTCTAGCGGGGTCAAATACGCAGTATTTT	CASSEAGLAGSNTQYF
TRBV20-1	TRBJ2-6	many	NA	TGCAGTGCTAGGGCGGATGGGGCCAACGTCCTGACTTTC	CSARADGANVLTF
TRBV7-2	TRBJ2-7	NA	TRBD2	TGTGCCAGCAGCAAAGGGACTAGCGGAAAGGGGACCTACGAGCAGTACTTC	CASSKGTSGKGTYEQYF
TRBV6-2/TRBV6-3	TRBJ2-2	NA	NA	TGTGCCAGCAGGTACACTACCGGGGAGCTGTTTTTT	CASRYTTGELFF
TRBV29-1	TRBJ2-3	NA	TRBD2	TGCAGCGTTGGCACTAGCGGGGGAGTGAGTACGCAGTATTTT	CSVGTSGGVSTQYF
TRBV7-6	TRBJ2-5	few	TRBD1	TGTGCCAGCAGCTTAACCCCTGGACAGGGCCGGGAGACCCAGTACTTC	CASSLTPGQGRETQYF
TRBV20-1	TRBJ1-4	few	TRBD1	TGCAGTGCTAGAGATCAGGGGACAGCAAATGAAAAACTGTTTTTT	CSARDQGTANEKLFF
TRBV27	TRBJ1-5	NA	TRBD1	TGTGCCAGCAGTAATATAGGTCCCAGGGGGGGTCAGCCCCAGCATTTT	CASSNIGPRGGQPQHF
TRBV6-4	TRBJ2-1	NA	TRBD2	TGTGCCAGCAGTGACGTGGCTAGCGGGAGCTATGAGCAGTTCTTC	CASSDVASGSYEQFF
TRBV13	TRBJ2-1	NA	TRBD2	TGTGCCAGCAGCCTTAGCGGGGCCTACGGGGAGCAGTTCTTC	CASSLSGAYGEQFF